The T cell receptor (beta chain) described here comes from a study of cytomegalovirus exposure and HLA in healthy donors. Study-level results: Segments of the TCR beta V type were, in most cases, productive about 90% or about 30% of the time in an earlier analysis. With high specificity and sensitivity, the classifier reportedly diagnosed cytomegalovirus status.

In the case of this clone: Its antigen is not known.

Amplification used 60 Vbeta primers and 13 Jbeta primers. Profiled with immunoSEQ multiplex PCR; TCRdb holds only in-frame clones, not every one. The table shows around 40,000 clones, with approximately 75% occurring only once. The sequenced material came from PBMCs. The clonotype originates from a man aged 40-49 years in good health and CMV-seronegative.

The CDR3 region is CSVRALGKETQYF. DNA for the CDR3: TGCAGCGTGAGGGCGCTGGGGAAAGAGACCCAGTACTTC. The V call is TRBV29-1, the J call TRBJ2-5; tentatively, D is TRBD2 (5 bases). The CDR3 covers 13 residues. The germline CDR1 and CDR2 sequences are SQVTM and ANQGSEA. V was shortened by 6 bases and J by 3 bases, with 14 bases between the two germline ends.